The rows below give T cell receptor beta chains drawn from one sample of a study of blood T cells in healthy people across ages. Each CDR3 protein gets one entry after TCRdb re-called the 5' RACE reads with MiXCR. This sample has some 1.5 million distinct CDR3 sequences, with 40% to 45% found just once. Sequencing was done on a sample of blood. Receptors were obtained from a woman in her late teens or twenties in good health. CDR3s include the opening cysteine and the closing phenylalanine or tryptophan. Each record gives: V gene, J gene, clone size, D gene, CDR3 DNA, CDR3 protein. D genes are given only for firm matches. Size is stated for part of the rows, as once, few or many counts, or as a class when the clone is expanded.

V: TRBV5-1
J: TRBJ1-6
size: -
D: TRBD1
DNA: TGCGCCAGCAGCTGGCCAGGGGGCGAAGATTCACCCCTCCACTTT
CDR3: CASSWPGGEDSPLHF

V: TRBV7-2
J: TRBJ2-1
size: few
D: TRBD1
DNA: TGTGCCAGCAGCCTTACCGGGACAGCTAATGAGCAGTTCTTC
CDR3: CASSLTGTANEQFF

V: TRBV6-2/TRBV6-3
J: TRBJ1-1
size: few
D: -
DNA: TGTGCCAGCAGTTACACCTCCAGGGGCACTGAAGCTTTCTTT
CDR3: CASSYTSRGTEAFF

V: TRBV4-1
J: TRBJ1-5
size: few
D: -
DNA: TGCGCCAGCAGCCAAGTGCCCCGGGTCCCCCAGCATTTT
CDR3: CASSQVPRVPQHF

V: TRBV7-2
J: TRBJ2-1
size: many
D: TRBD2
DNA: TGTGCCAGCAGCTTAGCACTAGCGGGGGACAATGAGCAGTTCTTC
CDR3: CASSLALAGDNEQFF

V: TRBV6-2/TRBV6-3
J: TRBJ2-3
size: few
D: -
DNA: TGTGCCAGCAGGAAGGCGGTAGTCACAGATACGCAGTATTTT
CDR3: CASRKAVVTDTQYF

V: TRBV2
J: TRBJ2-1
size: -
D: -
DNA: TGTGCCAGCAGTGGCCGGGTTCAGAGTGAGCAGTTCTTC
CDR3: CASSGRVQSEQFF

V: TRBV28
J: TRBJ2-2
size: -
D: -
DNA: TGTGCCAGCACAGTTTTAGGGAAAGACACCGGGGAGCTGTTTTTT
CDR3: CASTVLGKDTGELFF

V: TRBV2
J: TRBJ1-2
size: few
D: -
DNA: TGTGCCAGCAGTATTGGACAGTCTAATGGCTACACCTTC
CDR3: CASSIGQSNGYTF

V: TRBV10-3
J: TRBJ2-1
size: -
D: -
DNA: TGTGCCATCAGTTACGGACGGGGAATAATCCACAATGAGCAGTTCTTC
CDR3: CAISYGRGIIHNEQFF

V: TRBV5-8
J: TRBJ1-2
size: -
D: -
DNA: TGTGCCAGCAGCTTGTGGTGGGGGAGCCCTGGCTACACCTTC
CDR3: CASSLWWGSPGYTF

V: TRBV4-1
J: TRBJ2-7
size: few
D: -
DNA: TGCGCCAGCAGCCAAGGAACAGTACCCTACTACGAGCAGTACTTC
CDR3: CASSQGTVPYYEQYF

V: TRBV28
J: TRBJ1-6
size: few
D: TRBD1
DNA: TGTGCCAGCAGTTTAAGGACAGGCTCGACTTTCAGGCCCCTCCACTTT
CDR3: CASSLRTGSTFRPLHF

V: TRBV29-1
J: TRBJ2-1
size: -
D: -
DNA: TGCAGCGTTGAGGATCTCCTTGGGGGTGAGCAGTTCTTC
CDR3: CSVEDLLGGEQFF

V: TRBV7-9
J: TRBJ1-4
size: few
D: -
DNA: TGTGCCAGCAGCTCTTTACAGGGCCTTGACGAAAAACTGTTTTTT
CDR3: CASSSLQGLDEKLFF

V: TRBV12-3/TRBV12-4
J: TRBJ2-7
size: -
D: -
DNA: TGTGCCAGCAGTTTTTCCGGGATGAGGGACCGGGCCTACGAGCAGTACTTC
CDR3: CASSFSGMRDRAYEQYF

V: TRBV20-1
J: TRBJ2-1
size: -
D: -
DNA: TGCAGTGCTAGAGATAGGACTGGAGCCTACGAGCAGTTCTTC
CDR3: CSARDRTGAYEQFF

V: TRBV28
J: TRBJ1-2
size: -
D: -
DNA: TGTGCCAGCAGTTCGACAGGACAGTCCCCTTCCCGAAAGTCTAACTATGGCTACACCTTC
CDR3: CASSSTGQSPSRKSNYGYTF

V: TRBV13
J: TRBJ1-6
size: -
D: TRBD1
DNA: TGTGCCAGCAGCCCGGGACAGGGTCGGGGGTATAATTCACCCCTCCACTTT
CDR3: CASSPGQGRGYNSPLHF

V: TRBV30
J: TRBJ1-1
size: -
D: -
DNA: TGTGCCTGGAGTGTAGACCGGAACACTGAAGCTTTCTTT
CDR3: CAWSVDRNTEAFF

V: TRBV24-1
J: TRBJ2-1
size: -
D: -
DNA: TGTGCCACCAGTGAGGGGGCTTACAATGAGCAGTTCTTC
CDR3: CATSEGAYNEQFF

V: TRBV6-2/TRBV6-3
J: TRBJ2-1
size: few
D: TRBD1
DNA: TGTGCCAGCAGTTATGACAGGGTCCATGAGCAGTTCTTC
CDR3: CASSYDRVHEQFF

V: TRBV4-1
J: TRBJ2-1
size: few
D: TRBD2
DNA: TGCGCCAGCAGCCAAGTTCGAGGACTAGCGGGAGTTCGAAATGAGCAGTTCTTC
CDR3: CASSQVRGLAGVRNEQFF

V: TRBV7-2
J: TRBJ1-4
size: -
D: -
DNA: TGTGCCAGCAGCTTACTGGGTAGGGTGACGTTCGGGAAACTGTTTTTT
CDR3: CASSLLGRVTFGKLFF

V: TRBV28
J: TRBJ2-5
size: -
D: TRBD1
DNA: TGTGCCAGCAGTTCGGGACAGGGTACGGAGACCCAGTACTTC
CDR3: CASSSGQGTETQYF

V: TRBV28
J: TRBJ2-7
size: -
D: -
DNA: TGTGCCAGTTCCGGGACGCGAAGCTACGAGCAGTACTTC
CDR3: CASSGTRSYEQYF

V: TRBV4-3
J: TRBJ2-1
size: -
D: -
DNA: TGCGCCAGCAGCCAAGAGGTGCATGGTGGGAGCTCCTACAATGAGCAGTTCTTC
CDR3: CASSQEVHGGSSYNEQFF

V: TRBV7-6
J: TRBJ1-1
size: -
D: TRBD1
DNA: TGTGCCAGCAGCACCGGACAGGGCCGAGACACTGAAGCTTTCTTT
CDR3: CASSTGQGRDTEAFF

V: TRBV4-1
J: TRBJ2-1
size: few
D: -
DNA: TGCGCCAGCAGCCAAGATGGAGGAGGGGGCGCGTACAATGAGCAGTTCTTC
CDR3: CASSQDGGGGAYNEQFF

V: TRBV18
J: TRBJ1-1
size: -
D: -
DNA: TGTGCCAGCTCACCAATGGAGGGAATGAACACTGAAGCTTTCTTT
CDR3: CASSPMEGMNTEAFF

V: TRBV5-1
J: TRBJ2-1
size: -
D: -
DNA: TGCGCCAGCAGCACCCGGATAGACGGCTACAATGAGCAGTTCTTC
CDR3: CASSTRIDGYNEQFF

V: TRBV4-1
J: TRBJ2-1
size: few
D: TRBD2
DNA: TGCGCCAGCAGCCAGGGGACTATCACCTACAATGAGCAGTTCTTC
CDR3: CASSQGTITYNEQFF

V: TRBV6-5
J: TRBJ1-2
size: -
D: -
DNA: TGTGCCAGCAGTTGGGAAGGCAAAGGCTACACCTTC
CDR3: CASSWEGKGYTF

V: TRBV28
J: TRBJ2-5
size: -
D: -
DNA: TGTGCCAGCAGTTCGGAACAGGCGGGGCAAGAGACCCAGTACTTC
CDR3: CASSSEQAGQETQYF

V: TRBV4-3
J: TRBJ1-1
size: -
D: -
DNA: TGCGCCAGCAGCCAAGGGCCCTTGGGGACTGAAGCTTTCTTT
CDR3: CASSQGPLGTEAFF

V: TRBV20-1
J: TRBJ1-6
size: few
D: -
DNA: TGCAGTGCTAAGTTTACAGGGTTCAATTCACCCCTCCACTTT
CDR3: CSAKFTGFNSPLHF

V: TRBV7-9
J: TRBJ2-7
size: -
D: TRBD1
DNA: TGTGCCAGCAGCTTTGGACAGGGCTACAATGAGCAGTACTTC
CDR3: CASSFGQGYNEQYF

V: TRBV7-2
J: TRBJ2-7
size: many
D: -
DNA: TGTGCCAGCAGCTTGAGGGAGACCTACGAGCAGTACTTC
CDR3: CASSLRETYEQYF

V: TRBV6-5
J: TRBJ2-5
size: many
D: -
DNA: TGTGCCAGCAGGGGGGGAAACCAAGAGACCCAGTACTTC
CDR3: CASRGGNQETQYF